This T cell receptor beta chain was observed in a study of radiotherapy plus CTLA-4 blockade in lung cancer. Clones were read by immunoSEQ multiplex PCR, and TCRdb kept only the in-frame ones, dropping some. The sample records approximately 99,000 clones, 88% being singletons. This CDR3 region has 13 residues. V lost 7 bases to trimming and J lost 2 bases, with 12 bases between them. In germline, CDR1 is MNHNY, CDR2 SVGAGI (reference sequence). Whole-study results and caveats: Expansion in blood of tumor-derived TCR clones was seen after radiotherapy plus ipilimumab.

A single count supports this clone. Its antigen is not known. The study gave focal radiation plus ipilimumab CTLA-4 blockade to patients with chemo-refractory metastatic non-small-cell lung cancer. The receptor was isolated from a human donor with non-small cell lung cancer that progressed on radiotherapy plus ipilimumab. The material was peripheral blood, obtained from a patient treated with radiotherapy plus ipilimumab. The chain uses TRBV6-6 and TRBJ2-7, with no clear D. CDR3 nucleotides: TGTGCCAGCATGTTTGAAAGGGCCTACGAGCAGTACTTC. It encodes CASMFERAYEQYF.